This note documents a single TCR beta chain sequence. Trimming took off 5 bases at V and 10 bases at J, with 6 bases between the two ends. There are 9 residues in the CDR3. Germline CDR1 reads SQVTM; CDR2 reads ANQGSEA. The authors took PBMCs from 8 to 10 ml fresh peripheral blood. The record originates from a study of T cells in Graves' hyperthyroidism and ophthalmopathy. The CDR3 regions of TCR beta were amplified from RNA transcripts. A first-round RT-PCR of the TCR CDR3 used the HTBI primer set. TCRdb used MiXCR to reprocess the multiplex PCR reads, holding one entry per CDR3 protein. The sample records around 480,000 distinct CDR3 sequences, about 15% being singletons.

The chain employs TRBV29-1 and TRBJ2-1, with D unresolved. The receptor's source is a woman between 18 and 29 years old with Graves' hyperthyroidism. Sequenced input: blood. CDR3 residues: CSVMEEQFF. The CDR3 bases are TGCAGCGTTATGGAGGAGCAGTTCTTC.